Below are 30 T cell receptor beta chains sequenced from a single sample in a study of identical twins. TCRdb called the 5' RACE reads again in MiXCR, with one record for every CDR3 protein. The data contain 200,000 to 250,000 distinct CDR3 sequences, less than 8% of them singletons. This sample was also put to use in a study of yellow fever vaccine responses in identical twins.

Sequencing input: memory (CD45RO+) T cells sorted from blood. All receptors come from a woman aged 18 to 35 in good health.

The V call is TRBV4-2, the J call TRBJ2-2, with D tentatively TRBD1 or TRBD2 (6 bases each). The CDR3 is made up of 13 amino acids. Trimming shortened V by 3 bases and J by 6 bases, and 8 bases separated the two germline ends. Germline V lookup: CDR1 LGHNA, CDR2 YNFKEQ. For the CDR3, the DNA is TGTGCCAGCAGCCAGGGGGGCTCCGGGGAGCTGTTTTTT. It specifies CASSQGGSGELFF.

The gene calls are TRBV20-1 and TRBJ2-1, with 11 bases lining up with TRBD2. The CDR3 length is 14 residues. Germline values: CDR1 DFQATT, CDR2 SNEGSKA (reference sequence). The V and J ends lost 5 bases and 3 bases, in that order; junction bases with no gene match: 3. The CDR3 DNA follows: TGCAGTGCTCGCGGACTAGCGGGCTACAATGAGCAGTTCTTC. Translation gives CSARGLAGYNEQFF.

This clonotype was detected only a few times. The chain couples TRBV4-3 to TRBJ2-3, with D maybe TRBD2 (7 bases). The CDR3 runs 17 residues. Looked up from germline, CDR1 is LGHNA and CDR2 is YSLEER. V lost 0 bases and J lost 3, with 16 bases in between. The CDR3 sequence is CASSQDLGGGITDTQYF. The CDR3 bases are TGCGCCAGCAGCCAAGATCTGGGAGGGGGTATAACAGATACGCAGTATTTT.

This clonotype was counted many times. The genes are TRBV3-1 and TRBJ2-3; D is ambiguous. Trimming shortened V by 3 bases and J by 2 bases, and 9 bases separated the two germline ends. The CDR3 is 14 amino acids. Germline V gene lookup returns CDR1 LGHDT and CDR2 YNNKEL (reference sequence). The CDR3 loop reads CASSHNGDTDTQYF. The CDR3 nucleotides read TGTGCCAGCAGCCACAATGGGGACACAGATACGCAGTATTTT.

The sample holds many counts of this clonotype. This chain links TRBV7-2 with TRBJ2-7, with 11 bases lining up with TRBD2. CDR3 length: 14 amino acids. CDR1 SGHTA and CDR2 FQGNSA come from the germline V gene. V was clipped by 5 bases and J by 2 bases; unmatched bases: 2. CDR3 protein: CASSKLAGAYEQYF. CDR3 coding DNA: TGTGCCAGCAGCAAACTAGCGGGAGCCTACGAGCAGTACTTC.

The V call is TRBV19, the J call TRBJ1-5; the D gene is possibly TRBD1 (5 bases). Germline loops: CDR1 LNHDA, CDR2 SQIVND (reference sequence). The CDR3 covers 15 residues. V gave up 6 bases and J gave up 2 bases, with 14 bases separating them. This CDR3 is CASSSGVSGNQPQHF. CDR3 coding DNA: TGTGCCAGTAGCTCGGGGGTCTCGGGCAATCAGCCCCAGCATTTT.

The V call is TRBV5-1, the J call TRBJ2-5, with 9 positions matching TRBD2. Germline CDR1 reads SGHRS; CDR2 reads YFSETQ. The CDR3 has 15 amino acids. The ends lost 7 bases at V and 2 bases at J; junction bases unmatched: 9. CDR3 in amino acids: CASVRGTSRQETQYF. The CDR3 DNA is TGCGCCAGCGTCCGTGGGACTAGCAGACAAGAGACCCAGTACTTC.

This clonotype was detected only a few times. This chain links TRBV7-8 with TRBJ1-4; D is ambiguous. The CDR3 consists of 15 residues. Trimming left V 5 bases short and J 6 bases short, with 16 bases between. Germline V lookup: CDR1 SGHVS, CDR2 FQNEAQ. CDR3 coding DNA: TGTGCCAGCAGCCGAGTCACCTCTGGCGATGAAAAACTGTTTTTT. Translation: CASSRVTSGDEKLFF.

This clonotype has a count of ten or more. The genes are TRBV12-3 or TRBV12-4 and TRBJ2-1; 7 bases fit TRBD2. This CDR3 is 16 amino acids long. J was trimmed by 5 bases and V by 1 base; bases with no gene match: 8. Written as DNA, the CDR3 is TGTGCCAGCAGTTTAGTGACTAGCCTGGTAGACAATGAGCAGTTCTTC. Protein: CASSLVTSLVDNEQFF.

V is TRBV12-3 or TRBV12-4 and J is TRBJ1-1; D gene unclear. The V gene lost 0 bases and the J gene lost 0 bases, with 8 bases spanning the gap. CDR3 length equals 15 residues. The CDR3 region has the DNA TGTGCCAGCAGTTTAGCGGGATTATTGAACACTGAAGCTTTCTTT. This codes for CASSLAGLLNTEAFF.

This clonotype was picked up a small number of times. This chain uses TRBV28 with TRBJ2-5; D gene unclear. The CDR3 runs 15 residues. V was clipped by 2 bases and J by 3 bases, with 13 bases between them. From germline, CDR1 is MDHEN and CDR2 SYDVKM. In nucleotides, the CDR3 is TGTGCCAGCAGTTTAAATCTGGGCACGGAAGAGACCCAGTACTTC. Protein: CASSLNLGTEETQYF.

The CDR3 sequence: CAISDFAGAEQYF. As DNA, the CDR3 is TGTGCCATCAGTGATTTTGCAGGGGCCGAGCAGTACTTC. The chain joins TRBV10-3 to TRBJ2-7; weak D call: TRBD1 (6 bases). This CDR3 comprises 13 residues. Trimming cost V 3 bases and J 6 bases, with 12 bases left between them. Germline V CDR1 and CDR2: ENHRY, SYGVKD.

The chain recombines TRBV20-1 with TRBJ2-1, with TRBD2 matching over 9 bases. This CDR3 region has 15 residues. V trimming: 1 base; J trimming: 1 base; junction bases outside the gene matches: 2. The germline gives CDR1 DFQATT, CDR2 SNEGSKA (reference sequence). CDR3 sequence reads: CSARGLAESYNEQFF. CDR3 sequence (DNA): TGCAGTGCTAGAGGACTAGCGGAATCCTACAATGAGCAGTTCTTC.

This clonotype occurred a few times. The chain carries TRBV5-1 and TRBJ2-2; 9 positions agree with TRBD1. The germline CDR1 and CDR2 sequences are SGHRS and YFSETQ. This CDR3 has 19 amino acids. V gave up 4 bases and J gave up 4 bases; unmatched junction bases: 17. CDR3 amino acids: CASSPSPRPGQGVTGELFF. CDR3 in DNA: TGCGCCAGCAGCCCTAGCCCCCGGCCGGGACAGGGTGTCACCGGGGAGCTGTTTTTT.

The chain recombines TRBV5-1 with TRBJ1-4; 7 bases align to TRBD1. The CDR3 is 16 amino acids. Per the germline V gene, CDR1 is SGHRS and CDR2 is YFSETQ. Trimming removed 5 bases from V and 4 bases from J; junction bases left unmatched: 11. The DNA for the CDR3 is TGCGCCAGCAGATCAACTCCGGGACAGATTAATGAAAAACTGTTTTTT. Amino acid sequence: CASRSTPGQINEKLFF.

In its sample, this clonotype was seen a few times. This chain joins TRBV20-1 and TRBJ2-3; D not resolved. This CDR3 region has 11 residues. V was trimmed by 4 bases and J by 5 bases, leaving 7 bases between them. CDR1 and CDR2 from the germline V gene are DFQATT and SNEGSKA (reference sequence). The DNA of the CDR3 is TGCAGTGCTAACAAAAAAGATACGCAGTATTTT. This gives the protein CSANKKDTQYF.

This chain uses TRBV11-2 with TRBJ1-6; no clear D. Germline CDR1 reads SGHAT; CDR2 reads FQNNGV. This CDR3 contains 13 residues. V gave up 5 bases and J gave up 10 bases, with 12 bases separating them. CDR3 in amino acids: CASSNTYSSPLHF. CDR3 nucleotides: TGTGCCAGCAGCAACACCTACAGCTCACCCCTCCACTTT.

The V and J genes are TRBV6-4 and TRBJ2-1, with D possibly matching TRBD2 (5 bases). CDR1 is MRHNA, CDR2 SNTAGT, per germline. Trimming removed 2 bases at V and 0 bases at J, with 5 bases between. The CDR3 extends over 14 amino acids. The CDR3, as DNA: TGTGCCAGCAGTGACGGGAGCTCCTACAATGAGCAGTTCTTC. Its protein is CASSDGSSYNEQFF.

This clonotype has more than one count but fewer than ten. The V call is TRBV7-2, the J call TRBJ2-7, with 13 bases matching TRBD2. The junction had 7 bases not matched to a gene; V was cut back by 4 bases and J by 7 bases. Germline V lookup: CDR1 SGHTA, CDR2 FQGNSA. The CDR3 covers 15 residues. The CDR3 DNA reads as TGTGCCAGCAGCTATACTAGCGGGGGGGCGGGGGAGCAGTACTTC. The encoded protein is CASSYTSGGAGEQYF.

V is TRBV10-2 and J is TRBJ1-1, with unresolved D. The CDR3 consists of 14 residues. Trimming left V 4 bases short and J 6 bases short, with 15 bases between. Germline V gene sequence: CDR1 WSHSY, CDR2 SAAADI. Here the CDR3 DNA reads TGCGCCAGCAGTGCCCACACTATAGGTTCTGAAGCTTTCTTT. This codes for CASSAHTIGSEAFF.

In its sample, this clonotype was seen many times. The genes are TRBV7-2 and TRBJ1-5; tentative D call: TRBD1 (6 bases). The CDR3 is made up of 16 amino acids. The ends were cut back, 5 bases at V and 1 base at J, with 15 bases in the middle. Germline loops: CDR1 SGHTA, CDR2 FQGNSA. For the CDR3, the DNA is TGTGCCAGCAGCCGCGGCGGGGGCATGAGCAATCAGCCCCAGCATTTT. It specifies CASSRGGGMSNQPQHF.

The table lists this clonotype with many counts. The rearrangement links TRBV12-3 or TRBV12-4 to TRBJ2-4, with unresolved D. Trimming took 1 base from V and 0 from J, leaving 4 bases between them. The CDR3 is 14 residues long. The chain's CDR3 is CASSLGGAKNIQYF. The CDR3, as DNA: TGTGCCAGCAGTTTAGGTGGAGCCAAAAACATTCAGTACTTC.

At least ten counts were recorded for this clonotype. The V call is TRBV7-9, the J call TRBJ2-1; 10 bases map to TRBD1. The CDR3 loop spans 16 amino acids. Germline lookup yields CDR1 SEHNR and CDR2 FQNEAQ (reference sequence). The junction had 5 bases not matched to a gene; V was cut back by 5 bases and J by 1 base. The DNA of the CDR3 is TGTGCCAGCAGCACTAGGGACAGGGGTTCCTACAATGAGCAGTTCTTC. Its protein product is CASSTRDRGSYNEQFF.

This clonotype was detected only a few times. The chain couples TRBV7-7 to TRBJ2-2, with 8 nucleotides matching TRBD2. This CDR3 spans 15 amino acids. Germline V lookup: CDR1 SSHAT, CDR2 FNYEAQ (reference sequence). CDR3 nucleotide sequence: TGTGCTACCCGCGGAGCGCTAGCGGGCACCGGGGAGCTGTTTTTT. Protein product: CATRGALAGTGELFF.

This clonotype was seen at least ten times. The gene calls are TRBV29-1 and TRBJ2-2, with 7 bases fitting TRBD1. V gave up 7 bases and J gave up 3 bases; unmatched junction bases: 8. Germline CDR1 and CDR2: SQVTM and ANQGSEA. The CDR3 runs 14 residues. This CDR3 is CSGDWDSYTGELFF. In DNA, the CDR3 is TGCAGCGGAGATTGGGACAGCTACACCGGGGAGCTGTTTTTT.

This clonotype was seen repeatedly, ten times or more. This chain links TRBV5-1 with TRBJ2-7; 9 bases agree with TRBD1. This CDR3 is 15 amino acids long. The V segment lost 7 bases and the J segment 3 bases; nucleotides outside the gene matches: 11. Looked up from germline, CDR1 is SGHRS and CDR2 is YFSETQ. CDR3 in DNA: TGCGCCAGCGCTGGGTCCGGGACAGGGATCTACGAGCAGTACTTC. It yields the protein CASAGSGTGIYEQYF.

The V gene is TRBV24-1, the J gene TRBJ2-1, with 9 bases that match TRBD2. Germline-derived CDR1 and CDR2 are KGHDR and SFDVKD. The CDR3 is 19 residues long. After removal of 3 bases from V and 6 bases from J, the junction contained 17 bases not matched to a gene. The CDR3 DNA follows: TGTGCCACCAGTGATGGGGGGGCTGGGAATAGCGGGAGTGTCAATGAGCAGTTCTTC. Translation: CATSDGGAGNSGSVNEQFF.

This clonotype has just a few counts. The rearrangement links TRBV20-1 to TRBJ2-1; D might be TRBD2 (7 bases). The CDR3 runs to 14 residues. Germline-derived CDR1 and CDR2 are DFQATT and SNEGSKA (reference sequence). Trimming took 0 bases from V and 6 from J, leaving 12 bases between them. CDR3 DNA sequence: TGCAGTGCTAGAGAAGGGGGGGCACCCAATGAGCAGTTCTTC. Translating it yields CSAREGGAPNEQFF.

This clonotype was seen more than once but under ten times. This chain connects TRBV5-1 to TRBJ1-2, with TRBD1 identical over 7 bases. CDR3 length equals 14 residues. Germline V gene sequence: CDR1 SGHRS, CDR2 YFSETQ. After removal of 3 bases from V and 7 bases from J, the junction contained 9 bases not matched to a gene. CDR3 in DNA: TGCGCCAGCAGCTACTCGGGACAGACCTCTGGCTACACCTTC. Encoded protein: CASSYSGQTSGYTF.

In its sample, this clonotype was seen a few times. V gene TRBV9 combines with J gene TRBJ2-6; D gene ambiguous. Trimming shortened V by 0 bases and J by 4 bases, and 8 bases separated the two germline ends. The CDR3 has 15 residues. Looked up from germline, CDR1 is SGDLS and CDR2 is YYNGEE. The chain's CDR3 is CASSVGQQGANVLTF. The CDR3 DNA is TGTGCCAGCAGCGTAGGTCAGCAAGGGGCCAACGTCCTGACTTTC. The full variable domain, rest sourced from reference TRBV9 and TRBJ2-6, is DSGVTQTPKHLITATGQRVTLRCSPRSGDLSVYWYQQSLDQGLQFLIQYYNGEERAKGNILERFSAQQFPDLHSELNLSSLELGDSALYFCASSVGQQGANVLTFGAGSRLTVL.